The present entry profiles one T cell receptor beta chain with its context. Its specificity is unknown. V was shortened by 5 bases and J by 6 bases, with 17 bases between the two germline ends. The germline CDR1 and CDR2 sequences are SGHTA and FQGTGA. The CDR3 is 14 residues long. The method was immunoSEQ multiplex PCR; TCRdb's version includes in-frame clones alone and lacks a portion of them. The data hold around 94,000 clones, with roughly 96% observed a single time. This sample is drawn from a study of T cells in pancreatic ductal adenocarcinoma. Overall study findings and caveats: Blood clonality (around 0.072) did not differ significantly from tumor (about 0.11). Enrichment of CD45RO+ effector over naive T cells in tumors may bias clonality. Results skew toward the minority of patients with early-stage disease. Unique clonotypes were roughly 8-fold more numerous in blood than in tumor.

Surgery without prior neoadjuvant therapy was the treatment of the selected pancreatic ductal adenocarcinoma patients. The TCR originated in a human donor with pancreatic ductal adenocarcinoma. Sample: PBMCs. The chain has TRBV7-3 and TRBJ2-7; D may be TRBD1 (5 bases). The chain's CDR3 is CASSPQPGDSEQYF. CDR3 in DNA: TGTGCCAGCAGCCCCCAGCCAGGAGACAGCGAGCAGTACTTC. Variable domain in full (rest from reference TRBV7-3 and TRBJ2-7): GAGVSQTPSNKVTEKGKYVELRCDPISGHTALYWYRQSLGQGPEFLIYFQGTGAADDSGLPNDRFFAVRPEGSVSTLKIQRTERGDSAVYLCASSPQPGDSEQYFGPGTRLTVT.